These 7 T cell receptor beta chains came from one sample sequenced in a study of shared clonotypes between healthy human individuals (dated by TCRdb to the early 2020s). Library preparation employed the immunoSEQ multiplex PCR assay. The source is immuneACCESS, and TCRdb retained only in-frame sequences with V and J called. Part of the clones is not carried over; for the studies checked, unresolved V genes explain less than half of this, and the remainder is unexplained. This sample has some 1 million clones in its table, and around 74% of those were observed once. The ten largest clones add up to around 1.5% of the sample. Material: memory CD4+ T cells sorted from blood. Read against the paper, the sample's cell subset or site label means: CD45RA-negative fraction. The receptors originated from a man between 18 and 35 years old in good health.

This clone was seen just once. The DNA for the CDR3 is TGTGCCAGCTCACCACTTTCGGGGGAAGGCTACACCTTC. This encodes CASSPLSGEGYTF. The chain employs TRBV18 and TRBJ1-2, with TRBD1 as a possible D gene (5 bases). The CDR3 sequence is 13 residues long. V shed 1 base and J shed 8 bases, with 11 bases lying between them. Germline assignment: CDR1 KGHSH and CDR2 LQKENI.

This chain links TRBV7-2 with TRBJ1-2, with 7 bases aligning to TRBD1. From germline, CDR1 is SGHTA and CDR2 FQGNSA. The CDR3 is 15 amino acids. The trim removed 1 base at V and 7 bases at J, leaving 9 bases unmatched. The CDR3 sequence is CASSLDPTGSGGYTF. CDR3 nucleotide sequence: TGTGCCAGCAGCTTAGACCCGACAGGGTCAGGTGGCTACACCTTC.

The chain carries TRBV15 and TRBJ2-1, with 8 bases that match TRBD2. J gave up 4 bases and V 0 bases, and 5 bases lay outside the gene matches. The germline V gene has CDR1 LNHNV and CDR2 YYDKDF (reference sequence). The CDR3 is made up of 16 amino acids. The CDR3 here is CATSRDAASGYNEQFF. CDR3 bases: TGTGCCACCAGCAGAGATGCAGCTAGCGGGTACAATGAGCAGTTCTTC. The entire variable domain, with the rest obtained from reference TRBV15 and TRBJ2-1, is as follows: DAMVIQNPRYQVTQFGKPVTLSCSQTLNHNVMYWYQQKSSQAPKLLFHYYDKDFNNEADTPDNFQSRRPNTSFCFLDIRSPGLGDTAMYLCATSRDAASGYNEQFFGPGTRLTVL.

Regarding this clone: Within the sample, other DNA sequences also encode this same CDR3. The rearrangement links TRBV11-2 to TRBJ1-2; 8 nucleotides line up with TRBD1. The ends lost 5 bases at V and 3 bases at J; junction bases unmatched: 2. Germline V gene sequence: CDR1 SGHAT, CDR2 FQNNGV. The CDR3 runs to 13 residues. CDR3 in DNA: TGTGCCAGCAGCCCAGGGGGCCACTATGGCTACACCTTC. Residues: CASSPGGHYGYTF.

The chain employs TRBV7-3 and TRBJ2-2; possibly TRBD1 for D (6 bases). This CDR3 region has 14 residues. Looked up from germline, CDR1 is SGHTA and CDR2 is FQGTGA. Trimming took 5 bases from V and 5 from J, leaving 12 bases between them. CDR3 loop: CASSQGHLTGELFF. The CDR3 nucleotides read TGTGCCAGCAGCCAGGGACATCTAACCGGGGAGCTGTTTTTT. The full variable domain, in which reference TRBV7-3 and TRBJ2-2 provide the parts outside the CDR3, is GAGVSQTPSNKVTEKGKYVELRCDPISGHTALYWYRQSLGQGPEFLIYFQGTGAADDSGLPNDRFFAVRPEGSVSTLKIQRTERGDSAVYLCASSQGHLTGELFFGEGSRLTVL.

J is TRBJ1-5 and V is TRBV6-1; D is unresolved. V dropped 5 bases and J dropped 4 bases, with 9 bases sitting between them. The germline CDR1 and CDR2 sequences are MNHNS and SASEGT. This CDR3 is 13 amino acids long. CDR3 in amino acids: CASSSGLNQPQHF. The CDR3 DNA sequence: TGTGCCAGCAGTTCAGGTTTGAATCAGCCCCAGCATTTT.

This clone is judged medium-sized (0.01 to 0.1%). Different DNA sequences within this sample yield the same CDR3. V usage is TRBV4-1 and J usage is TRBJ2-3; 9 bases are shared with TRBD2. Germline CDR1 is MGHRA and CDR2 is YSYEKL. The length of the CDR3 is 15 residues. With V trimmed by 1 base and J by 1 base, 0 bases remained unmatched. The CDR3 nucleotides read TGCGCCAGCAGCCAAGGACTAGCGGGCACAGATACGCAGTATTTT. The encoded protein is CASSQGLAGTDTQYF.